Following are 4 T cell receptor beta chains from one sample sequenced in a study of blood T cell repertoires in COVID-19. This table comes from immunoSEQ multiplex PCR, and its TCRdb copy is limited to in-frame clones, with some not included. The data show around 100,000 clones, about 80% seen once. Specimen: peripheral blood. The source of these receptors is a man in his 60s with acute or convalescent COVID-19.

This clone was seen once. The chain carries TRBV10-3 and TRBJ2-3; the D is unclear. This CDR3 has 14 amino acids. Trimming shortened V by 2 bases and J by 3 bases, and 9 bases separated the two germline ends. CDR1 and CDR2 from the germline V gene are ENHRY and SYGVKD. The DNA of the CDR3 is TGTGCCATCAGTGAGCAGGCTACAACAGATACGCAGTATTTT. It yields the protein CAISEQATTDTQYF.

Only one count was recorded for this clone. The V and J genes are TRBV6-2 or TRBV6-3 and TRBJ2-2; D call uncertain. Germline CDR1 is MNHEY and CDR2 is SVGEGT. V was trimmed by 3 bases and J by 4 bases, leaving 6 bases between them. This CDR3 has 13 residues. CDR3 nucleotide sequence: TGTGCCAGCAGTTATTTCATCACCGGGGAGCTGTTTTTT. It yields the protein CASSYFITGELFF.

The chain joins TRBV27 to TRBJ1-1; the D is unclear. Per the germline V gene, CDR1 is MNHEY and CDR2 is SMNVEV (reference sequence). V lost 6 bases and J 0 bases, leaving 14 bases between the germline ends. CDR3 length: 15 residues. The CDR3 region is CASSRDLGMNTEAFF. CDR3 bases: TGTGCCAGCAGCCGAGATTTGGGCATGAACACTGAAGCTTTCTTT.

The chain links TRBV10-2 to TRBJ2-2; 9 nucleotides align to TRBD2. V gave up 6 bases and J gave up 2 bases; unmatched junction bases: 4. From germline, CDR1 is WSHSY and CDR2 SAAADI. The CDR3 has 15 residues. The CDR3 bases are TGCGCCAGCAGACCCGGGACTAGCAACACCGGGGAGCTGTTTTTT. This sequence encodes CASRPGTSNTGELFF.